This TCR beta chain was sequenced during a study of T-cell reconstitution after alpha-beta-depleted transplantation in children. The CDR3 length is 11 residues. The germline CDR1 and CDR2 sequences are SGHTA and FQGNSA. Trimming removed 0 bases from V and 9 bases from J, with 5 bases in between. As to this clonotype: Its antigen is not known.

Study-wide results and caveats: Reportedly, roughly two months post-transplant, alpha-beta T cells arose from several hundred expanded graft clones.

The authors prepared the TCRbeta library with unique molecular identifiers. One entry per CDR3 protein results from TCRdb running MiXCR on the PCR reads. The sample records hundreds of thousands of distinct CDR3 sequences, under 12% being singletons. The rearrangement joins TRBV7-2 to TRBJ2-5; D is uncertain. Sequencing was performed on PBMCs, taken before TCRalphabeta/CD19-depleted stem cell transplant. The clonotype originates from a child aged 2 to 15 with inherited bone marrow failure, due to receive a stem cell transplant. Here the CDR3 reads CASSLAGPQYF. The CDR3 DNA reads TGTGCCAGCAGCTTAGCCGGGCCCCAGTACTTC.